Presented here are 26 T cell receptor beta chains from one specimen sequenced in a study of blood T cell repertoires in COVID-19 (dated by TCRdb to the early 2020s). Libraries were built with the immunoSEQ multiplex PCR assay. The immuneACCESS repertoire file appears here via TCRdb, limited to in-frame rearrangements. These files lack a portion of the clones; in checked studies, under half of the deficit traces to unresolved V genes, and the cause of the others is not known. The sample data list about 88,000 clones, and approximately 91% of these were observed just once. Roughly 1.7% of the sample lies in the top ten. The sample taken for sequencing was peripheral blood. The receptors come from a man in his 60s with acute or convalescent COVID-19.

The genes are TRBV5-1 and TRBJ2-7, with 7 bases that match TRBD2. After removal of 7 bases from V and 9 bases from J, the junction contained 16 bases not matched to a gene. In germline, CDR1 is SGHRS, CDR2 YFSETQ. CDR3 length: 14 residues. For the CDR3, the DNA is TGCGCCAGCGCGGGGGAACAGATCAGCCTACGGCAGTACTTC. Residues: CASAGEQISLRQYF.

The chain couples TRBV11-3 to TRBJ2-1; a possible D gene is TRBD2 (7 bases). Germline CDR1 SGHNT, CDR2 YENEEA. CDR3 length: 17 residues. The V end lost 1 base, the J end lost 9 bases, and 22 bases lay between the germline ends. In DNA form, the CDR3 reads TGTGCCAGCAGCTTAGCCGCCATCTGGGAGGGAGGGGGTGAGCAGTTCTTC. Amino acids: CASSLAAIWEGGGEQFF.

This clone was found once. The chain links TRBV7-9 to TRBJ1-1, with D possibly matching TRBD1 (5 bases). The V end lost 10 bases, the J end lost 6 bases, and 21 bases lay between the germline ends. Germline V lookup: CDR1 SEHNR, CDR2 FQNEAQ (reference sequence). This CDR3 has 14 amino acids. CDR3 bases: TGTGCCATGGGAGGAGGATATGGGACGGCTGAAGCTTTCTTT. It encodes CAMGGGYGTAEAFF.

This chain joins TRBV30 and TRBJ1-6, with 7 bases aligning to TRBD1. There are 14 residues in the CDR3. CDR1 is GTSNPN and CDR2 is SVGIG in the germline V gene (reference sequence). Trimming at V came to 8 bases and at J to 7 bases, leaving 11 bases not matched to a gene. The CDR3 DNA reads TGTGCCGCCGAGTTGACAGGGCCAAATTCACCCCTCCACTTT. It encodes CAAELTGPNSPLHF. The full variable domain, with the rest looked up from reference TRBV30 and TRBJ1-6, is SQTIHQWPATLVQPVGSPLSLECTVEGTSNPNLYWYRQAAGRGLQLLFYSVGIGQISSEVPQNLSASRPQDRQFILSSKKLLLSDSGFYLCAAELTGPNSPLHFGNGTRLTVT.

The chain links TRBV4-2 to TRBJ1-5; D is unclear. This CDR3 spans 12 amino acids. The V gene's germline CDR1 is LGHNA and CDR2 YNFKEQ. Deletions cut 4 bases from V and 4 bases from J, with 5 bases between. CDR3 sequence (DNA): TGTGCCAGCAGCCGAGGGAATCAGCCCCAGCATTTT. It codes for CASSRGNQPQHF.

The chain is built from TRBV6-5 and TRBJ2-3; 8 positions match TRBD2. Germline values: CDR1 MNHEY, CDR2 SVGAGI. With 5 bases clipped from V and 4 bases from J, the junction kept 8 bases outside the gene matches. The CDR3 contains 15 residues. CDR3 residues: CASSPGLVRADTQYF. CDR3 in DNA: TGTGCCAGCAGTCCGGGACTAGTGAGGGCAGATACGCAGTATTTT.

The CDR3 is CASSPRGITTNEKLFF. The CDR3 DNA is TGTGCCAGCAGCCCCCGGGGGATCACAACTAATGAAAAACTGTTTTTT. This chain connects TRBV7-6 to TRBJ1-4, with D possibly matching TRBD1 (5 bases). The germline V gene encodes CDR1 SGHVS and CDR2 FNYEAQ. This CDR3 is built from 16 residues. V lost 5 bases and J lost 0, with 13 bases in between.

This clone has just a few counts. This chain joins TRBV7-2 and TRBJ2-1; perhaps TRBD1 as D (6 bases). The germline CDR1 and CDR2 sequences are SGHTA and FQGNSA. The germline V and J ends were trimmed by 6 bases and 1 base, with 19 bases remaining between them. CDR3 size: 17 residues. The CDR3 sequence: CASRPMRLQGSYNEQFF. CDR3 bases: TGTGCCAGCAGACCAATGAGGCTTCAGGGGTCCTACAATGAGCAGTTCTTC.

The CDR3 DNA reads TGTGCCAGCTCACCTGGACTAGCGGGAGTGTCTTACAATGAGCAGTTCTTC. Its protein product is CASSPGLAGVSYNEQFF. The rearrangement uses TRBV18 and TRBJ2-1, with 13 bases fitting TRBD2. In germline, CDR1 is KGHSH, CDR2 LQKENI. Losses at the gene ends were 3 bases for V and 4 bases for J; bases not matched to a gene: 6. The CDR3 is 17 amino acids.

CDR3 loop: CASSYSSSGASYNEQFF. The CDR3 nucleotides read TGTGCCAGCAGTTACTCGTCTAGCGGAGCCTCCTACAATGAGCAGTTCTTC. The rearrangement links TRBV6-2 or TRBV6-3 to TRBJ2-1; TRBD2 aligns across 7 bases. Germline assignment: CDR1 MNHEY and CDR2 SVGEGT. After removal of 0 bases from V and 0 bases from J, the junction contained 5 bases not matched to a gene. The CDR3 is 17 amino acids.

In its sample, this clone was seen once. V is TRBV19 and J is TRBJ2-1, with 9 bases that match TRBD2. The CDR3 consists of 17 residues. CDR1 is LNHDA and CDR2 is SQIVND in the germline V gene (reference sequence). V lost 0 bases, J lost 5 bases, and 8 bases stayed unmatched. The CDR3 DNA reads TGTGCCAGTAGTATAGATCATGCCGGGACTAGCAACAATGAGCAGTTCTTC. Its protein is CASSIDHAGTSNNEQFF.

The rearrangement links TRBV24-1 to TRBJ2-3; 14 bases are a match to TRBD2. Germline V gives CDR1 KGHDR, CDR2 SFDVKD. The V segment lost 4 bases and the J segment 2 bases; nucleotides outside the gene matches: 4. There are 17 residues in the CDR3. CDR3 protein: CATSDPGLAGATDTQYF. Here the CDR3 DNA reads TGTGCCACCAGTGACCCGGGACTAGCGGGAGCCACAGATACGCAGTATTTT.

This clone came up once. The gene calls are TRBV11-3 and TRBJ2-3; D is undetermined. The CDR3 has 15 amino acids. Germline CDR1 SGHNT, CDR2 YENEEA. Between the trimmed V and J ends, which lost 0 bases and 4 bases, there was a span of 11 bases. CDR3 loop: CASSLELARPDTQYF. Written as DNA, the CDR3 is TGTGCCAGCAGCTTAGAATTGGCGAGGCCAGATACGCAGTATTTT.

The V and J genes are TRBV11-2 and TRBJ2-1, with D maybe TRBD1 (6 bases). Germline CDR1 reads SGHAT; CDR2 reads FQNNGV. The CDR3 runs to 13 residues. Trimming left V 5 bases short and J 12 bases short, with 17 bases between. The CDR3 DNA reads as TGTGCCAGCAGCCTGGACAGCCAAGGTGGGCAGTTCTTC. Its protein is CASSLDSQGGQFF.

The rearrangement uses TRBV6-5 and TRBJ1-2; D is possibly TRBD1 (5 bases). V lost 7 bases, J lost 2 bases, and 14 bases lay in between. Germline loops: CDR1 MNHEY, CDR2 SVGAGI. The CDR3 has 14 amino acids. CDR3 sequence reads: CASKPQGGNYGYTF. As DNA, the CDR3 is TGTGCCAGCAAACCCCAGGGAGGGAACTATGGCTACACCTTC.

The chain carries TRBV3-1 (or the pseudogene TRBV3-2) and TRBJ2-5, with 7 nucleotides matching TRBD2. Germline CDR1 LGHDT, CDR2 YNNKEL (reference sequence). V was clipped by 0 bases and J by 4 bases; unmatched bases: 20. The CDR3 length is 20 residues. CDR3 region: CASSQEVLREGPEVSETQYF. The DNA for the CDR3 is TGTGCCAGCAGCCAAGAAGTGTTGAGGGAGGGCCCGGAAGTCTCAGAGACCCAGTACTTC.

V and J are TRBV9 and TRBJ1-3, with D uncertain. The germline CDR1 and CDR2 sequences are SGDLS and YYNGEE. Trimming took 3 bases from V and 0 from J, leaving 13 bases between them. CDR3 size: 16 residues. The CDR3: CASSETAGFSGNTIYF. The CDR3 DNA reads TGTGCCAGCAGCGAGACCGCGGGGTTCTCTGGAAACACCATATATTTT. The entire variable domain, with the rest obtained from reference TRBV9 and TRBJ1-3, is as follows: DSGVTQTPKHLITATGQRVTLRCSPRSGDLSVYWYQQSLDQGLQFLIQYYNGEERAKGNILERFSAQQFPDLHSELNLSSLELGDSALYFCASSETAGFSGNTIYFGEGSWLTVV.

The chain joins TRBV3-1 (or the pseudogene TRBV3-2) to TRBJ1-1, with 7 nucleotides matching TRBD1. The CDR3 is 13 residues long. V lost 2 bases and J lost 4; bases outside the gene matches: 1. Germline CDR1 and CDR2: LGHDT and YNNKEL (reference sequence). CDR3: CASSQTGVTEAFF. The DNA of the CDR3 is TGTGCCAGCAGCCAAACAGGGGTCACTGAAGCTTTCTTT.

The V call is TRBV15, the J call TRBJ1-4, with 9 bases matching TRBD1. Germline trimming cut 2 bases from V and 8 bases from J; bases unmatched to any gene: 6. The CDR3 has 15 residues. Germline values: CDR1 LNHNV, CDR2 YYDKDF (reference sequence). CDR3 DNA sequence: TGTGCCACCAGCAGACAACAGGGGGCAAACGAAAAACTGTTTTTT. Encoded protein: CATSRQQGANEKLFF.

This chain joins TRBV24-1 and TRBJ2-5; D unresolved. The CDR3 is made up of 14 amino acids. Germline-derived CDR1 and CDR2 are KGHDR and SFDVKD. V was trimmed by 6 bases and J by 5 bases, leaving 15 bases between them. The CDR3 is CATSKTPDWETQYF. The CDR3 DNA follows: TGTGCCACCAGTAAGACCCCTGACTGGGAGACCCAGTACTTC.

The gene calls are TRBV27 and TRBJ2-2; TRBD2 matches at 11 bases. Trimming removed 4 bases from V and 4 bases from J; junction bases left unmatched: 2. The CDR3 extends over 15 amino acids. Germline CDR1 and CDR2: MNHEY and SMNVEV (reference sequence). The DNA of the CDR3 is TGTGCCAGCAGTTGGACTAGCGGGCTCACCGGGGAGCTGTTTTTT. Protein sequence: CASSWTSGLTGELFF.

The CDR3 coding sequence is TGTGCCAGCAGTACCGACAGGGCGGGAGGCTACACCTTC. Its protein product is CASSTDRAGGYTF. This sequence joins TRBV6-5 and TRBJ1-2; 7 nucleotides line up with TRBD1. Germline-derived CDR1 and CDR2 are MNHEY and SVGAGI. Trimming at V came to 5 bases and at J to 8 bases, leaving 8 bases not matched to a gene. The CDR3 spans 13 residues.

The V call is TRBV15, the J call TRBJ2-1; D not resolved. Germline CDR1 is LNHNV and CDR2 is YYDKDF (reference sequence). This CDR3 is built from 13 residues. Trimming removed 2 bases from V and 8 bases from J, with 10 bases in between. The CDR3 DNA is TGTGCCACCAGCAGAAACGTCCCGGATGAGCAGTTCTTC. Translated: CATSRNVPDEQFF. Supplemented by reference TRBV15 and TRBJ2-1, the full variable domain reads DAMVIQNPRYQVTQFGKPVTLSCSQTLNHNVMYWYQQKSSQAPKLLFHYYDKDFNNEADTPDNFQSRRPNTSFCFLDIRSPGLGDTAMYLCATSRNVPDEQFFGPGTRLTVL.

The chain combines TRBV3-1 (or the pseudogene TRBV3-2) with TRBJ2-5; 8 bases are a match to TRBD1. The CDR3 contains 14 residues. With 6 bases clipped from V and 2 bases from J, the junction kept 5 bases outside the gene matches. Germline CDR1 reads LGHDT; CDR2 reads YNNKEL (reference sequence). This CDR3 reads CASRDRTGQETQYF. The CDR3 DNA reads TGTGCCAGCAGGGACCGGACAGGGCAAGAGACCCAGTACTTC.

The chain employs TRBV23-1 and TRBJ2-3; D ambiguous. Being an ORF, TRBV23-1 has a function that is uncertain. Trimming took 2 bases from V and 7 from J, leaving 7 bases between them. This CDR3 contains 12 residues. The CDR3 protein is CASSQVVHTQYF. CDR3 coding DNA: TGCGCCAGCAGTCAAGTAGTACATACGCAGTATTTT.

The chain carries TRBV12-3 or TRBV12-4 and TRBJ1-1, with no clear D. V was clipped by 4 bases and J by 2 bases, with 8 bases between them. This CDR3 has 13 amino acids. CDR3 amino acids: CASSSYGNTEAFF. The CDR3 DNA reads as TGTGCCAGCAGTTCGTACGGTAACACTGAAGCTTTCTTT.